The clone carrying this T cell receptor beta chain was observed a handful of times. This specimen comes from a study of T cells in Graves' hyperthyroidism and ophthalmopathy. TCR beta CDR3 regions were amplified from RNA transcripts. The HTBI primer set served for first-round RT-PCR of the TCR CDR3. MiXCR, run by TCRdb on the multiplex PCR reads, gives a single entry per CDR3 protein. Here the sample spans 500,000 to 600,000 distinct CDR3 sequences, 16% being singletons. The specimen was blood. The TCR comes from a woman under 30 with Graves' hyperthyroidism.

Here the CDR3 DNA reads TGTGCCAGCAGTTTTCCGGCAGATGAAAAACTGTTTTTT. Translated: CASSFPADEKLFF. This chain uses TRBV12-3 or TRBV12-4 with TRBJ1-4; D not certain. V was pared by 3 bases and J by 6 bases, with 8 bases between. This CDR3 has 13 residues.